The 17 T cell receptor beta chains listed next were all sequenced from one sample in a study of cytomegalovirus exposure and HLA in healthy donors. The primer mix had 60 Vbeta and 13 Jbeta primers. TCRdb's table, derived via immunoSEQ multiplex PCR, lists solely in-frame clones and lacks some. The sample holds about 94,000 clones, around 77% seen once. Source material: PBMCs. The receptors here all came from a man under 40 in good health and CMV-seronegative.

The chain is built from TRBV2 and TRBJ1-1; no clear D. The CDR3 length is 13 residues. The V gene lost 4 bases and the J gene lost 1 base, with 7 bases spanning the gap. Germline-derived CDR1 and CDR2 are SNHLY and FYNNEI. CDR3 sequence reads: CASSVIWNTEAFF. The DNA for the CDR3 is TGTGCCAGCAGTGTCATTTGGAACACTGAAGCTTTCTTT.

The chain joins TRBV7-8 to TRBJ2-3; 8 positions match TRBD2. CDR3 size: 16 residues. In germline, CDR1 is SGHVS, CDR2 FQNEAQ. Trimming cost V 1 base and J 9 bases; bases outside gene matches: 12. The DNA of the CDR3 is TGTGCCAGCAGCTTAGGTGCCGCGGGAGGCCCCGGGACGCAGTATTTT. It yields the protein CASSLGAAGGPGTQYF.

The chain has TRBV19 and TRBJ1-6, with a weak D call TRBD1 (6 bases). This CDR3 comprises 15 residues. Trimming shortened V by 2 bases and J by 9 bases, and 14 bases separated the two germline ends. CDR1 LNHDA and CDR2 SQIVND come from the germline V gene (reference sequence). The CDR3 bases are TGTGCCAGTAGTATATCAGGACAGACCCTTTCACCCCTCCACTTT. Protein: CASSISGQTLSPLHF.

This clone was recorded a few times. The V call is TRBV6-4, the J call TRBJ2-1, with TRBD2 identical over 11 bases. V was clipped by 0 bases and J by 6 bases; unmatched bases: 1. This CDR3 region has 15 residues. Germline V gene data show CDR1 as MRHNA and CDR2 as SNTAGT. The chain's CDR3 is CASSDSSGGANEQFF. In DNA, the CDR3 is TGTGCCAGCAGTGACTCTAGCGGGGGGGCCAATGAGCAGTTCTTC.

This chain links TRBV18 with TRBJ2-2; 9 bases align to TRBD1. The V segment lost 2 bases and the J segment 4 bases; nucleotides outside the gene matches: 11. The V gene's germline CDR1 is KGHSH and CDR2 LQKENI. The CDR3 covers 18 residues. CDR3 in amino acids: CASSPMGTGTGITGELFF. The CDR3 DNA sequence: TGTGCCAGCTCACCAATGGGGACCGGGACAGGGATCACCGGGGAGCTGTTTTTT. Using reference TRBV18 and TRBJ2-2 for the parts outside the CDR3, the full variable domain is NAGVMQNPRHLVRRRGQEARLRCSPMKGHSHVYWYRQLPEEGLKFMVYLQKENIIDESGMPKERFSAEFPKEGPSILRIQQVVRGDSAAYFCASSPMGTGTGITGELFFGEGSRLTVL.

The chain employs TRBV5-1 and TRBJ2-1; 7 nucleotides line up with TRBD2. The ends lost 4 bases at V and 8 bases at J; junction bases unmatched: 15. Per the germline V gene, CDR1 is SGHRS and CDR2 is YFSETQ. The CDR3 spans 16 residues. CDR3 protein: CASSPSPTTSSYEQFF. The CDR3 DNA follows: TGCGCCAGCAGCCCAAGTCCTACGACTAGCTCCTATGAGCAGTTCTTC.

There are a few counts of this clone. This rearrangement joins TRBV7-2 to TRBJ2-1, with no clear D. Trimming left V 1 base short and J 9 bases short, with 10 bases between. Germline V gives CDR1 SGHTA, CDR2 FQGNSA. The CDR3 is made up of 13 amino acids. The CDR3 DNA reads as TGTGCCAGCAGCTTAGGCCCTTCCAGTGAGCAGTTCTTC. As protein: CASSLGPSSEQFF.

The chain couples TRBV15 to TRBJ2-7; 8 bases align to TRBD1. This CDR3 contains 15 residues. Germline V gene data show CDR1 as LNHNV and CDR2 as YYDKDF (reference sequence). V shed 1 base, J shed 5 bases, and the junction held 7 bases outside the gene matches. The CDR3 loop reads CATSRGTGFFNEQYF. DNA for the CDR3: TGTGCCACCAGCAGAGGGACAGGGTTTTTTAACGAGCAGTACTTC.

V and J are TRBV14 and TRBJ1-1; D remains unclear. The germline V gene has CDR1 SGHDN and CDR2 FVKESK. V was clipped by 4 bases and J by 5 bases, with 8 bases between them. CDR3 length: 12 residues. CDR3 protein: CASSRPETEAFF. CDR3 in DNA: TGTGCCAGCAGCCGGCCGGAGACTGAAGCTTTCTTT.

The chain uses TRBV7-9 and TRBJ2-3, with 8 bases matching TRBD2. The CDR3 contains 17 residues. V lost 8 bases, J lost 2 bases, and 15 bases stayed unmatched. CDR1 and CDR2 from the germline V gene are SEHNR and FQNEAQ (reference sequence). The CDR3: CASGGDWTSIFTDTQYF. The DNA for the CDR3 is TGTGCCAGCGGCGGGGATTGGACTAGCATCTTCACAGATACGCAGTATTTT.

The CDR3 nucleotides are TGTGCCAGCAGCGGCATAGGGGGCGGCGAGCAGTACTTC. Its protein is CASSGIGGGEQYF. The chain recombines TRBV11-3 with TRBJ2-7, with 7 bases identical to TRBD1. The V gene end was trimmed by 5 bases and the J gene end by 6 bases; junction bases not matched to a gene: 7. The CDR3 consists of 13 residues. CDR1 is SGHNT and CDR2 is YENEEA in the germline V gene.

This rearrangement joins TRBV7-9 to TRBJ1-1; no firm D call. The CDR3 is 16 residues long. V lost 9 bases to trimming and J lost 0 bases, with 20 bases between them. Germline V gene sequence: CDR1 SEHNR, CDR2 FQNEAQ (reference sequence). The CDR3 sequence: CASTPAQSVLNTEAFF. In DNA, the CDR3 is TGTGCCAGTACTCCAGCGCAGTCCGTTTTGAACACTGAAGCTTTCTTT.

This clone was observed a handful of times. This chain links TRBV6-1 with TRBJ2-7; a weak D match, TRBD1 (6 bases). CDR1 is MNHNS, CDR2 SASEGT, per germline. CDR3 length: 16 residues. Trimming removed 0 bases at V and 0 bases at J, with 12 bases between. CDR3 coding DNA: TGTGCCAGCAGTGAAGCCGGGACATACAGCTCCTACGAGCAGTACTTC. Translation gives CASSEAGTYSSYEQYF.

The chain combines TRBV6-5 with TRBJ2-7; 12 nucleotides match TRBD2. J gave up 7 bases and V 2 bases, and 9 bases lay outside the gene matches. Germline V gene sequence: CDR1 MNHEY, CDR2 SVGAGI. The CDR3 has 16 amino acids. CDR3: CASSYTPSGGAREQYF. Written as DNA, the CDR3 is TGTGCCAGCAGTTACACACCTAGCGGGGGGGCGCGTGAGCAGTACTTC.

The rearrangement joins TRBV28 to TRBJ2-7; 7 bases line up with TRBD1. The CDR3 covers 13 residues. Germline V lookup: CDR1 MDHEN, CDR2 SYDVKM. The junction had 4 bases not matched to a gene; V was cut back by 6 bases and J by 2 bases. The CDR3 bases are TGTGCCAGCAGACCGGGACAGACCTACGAGCAGTACTTC. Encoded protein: CASRPGQTYEQYF.

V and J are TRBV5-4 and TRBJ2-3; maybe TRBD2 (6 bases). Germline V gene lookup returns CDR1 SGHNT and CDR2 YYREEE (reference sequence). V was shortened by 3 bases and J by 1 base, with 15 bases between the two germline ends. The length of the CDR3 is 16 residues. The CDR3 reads CASSSRRDQRTDTQYF. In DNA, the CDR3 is TGTGCCAGCAGCTCCCGGAGGGACCAGCGCACAGATACGCAGTATTTT. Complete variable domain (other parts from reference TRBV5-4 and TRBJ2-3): ETGVTQSPTHLIKTRGQQVTLRCSSQSGHNTVSWYQQALGQGPQFIFQYYREEENGRGNFPPRFSGLQFPNYSSELNVNALELDDSALYLCASSSRRDQRTDTQYFGPGTRLTVL.

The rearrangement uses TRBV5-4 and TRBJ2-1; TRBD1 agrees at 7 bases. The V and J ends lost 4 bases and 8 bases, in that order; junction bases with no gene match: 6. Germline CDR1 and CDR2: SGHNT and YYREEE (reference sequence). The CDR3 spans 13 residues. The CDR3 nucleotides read TGTGCCAGCAGCGTTCAGGGGGTGGATGAGCAGTTCTTC. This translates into CASSVQGVDEQFF. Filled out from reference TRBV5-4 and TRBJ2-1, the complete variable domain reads ETGVTQSPTHLIKTRGQQVTLRCSSQSGHNTVSWYQQALGQGPQFIFQYYREEENGRGNFPPRFSGLQFPNYSSELNVNALELDDSALYLCASSVQGVDEQFFGPGTRLTVL.